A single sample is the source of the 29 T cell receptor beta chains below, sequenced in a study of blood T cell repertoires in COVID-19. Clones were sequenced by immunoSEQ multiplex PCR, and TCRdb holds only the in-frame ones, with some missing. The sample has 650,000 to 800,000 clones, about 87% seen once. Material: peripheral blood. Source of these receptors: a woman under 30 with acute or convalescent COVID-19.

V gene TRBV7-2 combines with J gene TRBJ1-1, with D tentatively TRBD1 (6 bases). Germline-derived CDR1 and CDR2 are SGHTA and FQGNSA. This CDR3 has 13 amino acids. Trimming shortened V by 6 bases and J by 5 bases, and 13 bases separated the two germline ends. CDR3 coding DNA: TGTGCCAGCAGAAACAGGGTTCAAACTGAAGCTTTCTTT. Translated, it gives CASRNRVQTEAFF.

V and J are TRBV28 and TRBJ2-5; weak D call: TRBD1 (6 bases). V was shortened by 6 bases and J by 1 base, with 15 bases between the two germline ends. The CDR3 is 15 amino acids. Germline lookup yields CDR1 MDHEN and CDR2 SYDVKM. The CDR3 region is CASSPATGPQETQYF. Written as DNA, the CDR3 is TGTGCCAGCAGCCCAGCGACAGGCCCCCAAGAGACCCAGTACTTC.

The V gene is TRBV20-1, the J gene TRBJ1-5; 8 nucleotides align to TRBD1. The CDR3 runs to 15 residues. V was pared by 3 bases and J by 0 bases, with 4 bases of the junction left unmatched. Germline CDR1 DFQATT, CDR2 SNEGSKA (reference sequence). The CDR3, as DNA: TGCAGTGCTAGTGAACAGGGGGATAGCAATCAGCCCCAGCATTTT. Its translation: CSASEQGDSNQPQHF.

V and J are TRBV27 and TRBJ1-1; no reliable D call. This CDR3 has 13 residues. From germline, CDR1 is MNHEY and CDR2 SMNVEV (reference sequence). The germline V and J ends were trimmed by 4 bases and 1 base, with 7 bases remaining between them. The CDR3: CASSYGANTEAFF. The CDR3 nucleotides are TGTGCCAGCAGTTATGGAGCGAACACTGAAGCTTTCTTT.

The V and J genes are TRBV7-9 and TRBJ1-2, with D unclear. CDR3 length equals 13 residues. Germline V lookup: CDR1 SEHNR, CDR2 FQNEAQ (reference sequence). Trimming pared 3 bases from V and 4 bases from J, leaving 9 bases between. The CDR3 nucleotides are TGTGCCAGCAGCTTCCCCAGTTTCTATGGCTACACCTTC. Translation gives CASSFPSFYGYTF.

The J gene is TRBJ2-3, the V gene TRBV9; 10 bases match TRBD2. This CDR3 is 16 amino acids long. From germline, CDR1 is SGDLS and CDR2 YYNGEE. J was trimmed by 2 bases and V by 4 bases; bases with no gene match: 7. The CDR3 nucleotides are TGTGCCAGCAGCATCCGGACTAGCGGTAACACAGATACGCAGTATTTT. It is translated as CASSIRTSGNTDTQYF. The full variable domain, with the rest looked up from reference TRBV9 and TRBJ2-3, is DSGVTQTPKHLITATGQRVTLRCSPRSGDLSVYWYQQSLDQGLQFLIQYYNGEERAKGNILERFSAQQFPDLHSELNLSSLELGDSALYFCASSIRTSGNTDTQYFGPGTRLTVL.

The CDR3 DNA sequence: TGTGCCATCAGTGTCCTCGGGGGGGCTACGAACACTGAAGCTTTCTTT. It translates to CAISVLGGATNTEAFF. This chain uses TRBV10-3 with TRBJ1-1; tentatively, D is TRBD1 (6 bases). The V gene's germline CDR1 is ENHRY and CDR2 SYGVKD. The CDR3 is 16 residues long. V was pared by 4 bases and J by 1 base, with 16 bases between.

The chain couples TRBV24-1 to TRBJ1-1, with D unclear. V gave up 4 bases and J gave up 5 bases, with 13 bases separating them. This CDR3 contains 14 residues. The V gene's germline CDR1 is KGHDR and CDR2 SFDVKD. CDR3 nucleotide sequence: TGTGCCACCAGTGAGGGAAGCGGCTTGACTGAAGCTTTCTTT. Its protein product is CATSEGSGLTEAFF.

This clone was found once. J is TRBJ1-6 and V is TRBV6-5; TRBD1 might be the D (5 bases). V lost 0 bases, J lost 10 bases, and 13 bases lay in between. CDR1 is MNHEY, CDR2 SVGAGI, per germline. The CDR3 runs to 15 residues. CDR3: CASSYSPEGQSPLHF. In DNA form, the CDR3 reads TGTGCCAGCAGTTACTCCCCGGAGGGGCAATCACCCCTCCACTTT.

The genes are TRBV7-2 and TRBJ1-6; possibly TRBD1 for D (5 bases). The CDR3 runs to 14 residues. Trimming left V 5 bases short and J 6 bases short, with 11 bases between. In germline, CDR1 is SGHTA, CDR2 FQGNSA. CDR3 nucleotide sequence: TGTGCCAGCAGCCCCCGACAGTTTAATTCACCCCTCCACTTT. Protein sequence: CASSPRQFNSPLHF. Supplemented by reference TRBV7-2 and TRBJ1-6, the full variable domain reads GAGVSQSPSNKVTEKGKDVELRCDPISGHTALYWYRQSLGQGLEFLIYFQGNSAPDKSGLPSDRFSAERTGGSVSTLTIQRTQQEDSAVYLCASSPRQFNSPLHFGNGTRLTVT.

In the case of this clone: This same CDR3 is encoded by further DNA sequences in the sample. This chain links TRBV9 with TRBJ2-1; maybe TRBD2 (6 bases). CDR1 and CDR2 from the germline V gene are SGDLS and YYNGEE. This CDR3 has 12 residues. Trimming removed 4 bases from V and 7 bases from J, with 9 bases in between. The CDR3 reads CASSPGGNEQFF. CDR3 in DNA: TGTGCCAGCAGCCCCGGGGGAAATGAGCAGTTCTTC. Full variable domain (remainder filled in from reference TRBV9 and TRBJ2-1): DSGVTQTPKHLITATGQRVTLRCSPRSGDLSVYWYQQSLDQGLQFLIQYYNGEERAKGNILERFSAQQFPDLHSELNLSSLELGDSALYFCASSPGGNEQFFGPGTRLTVL.

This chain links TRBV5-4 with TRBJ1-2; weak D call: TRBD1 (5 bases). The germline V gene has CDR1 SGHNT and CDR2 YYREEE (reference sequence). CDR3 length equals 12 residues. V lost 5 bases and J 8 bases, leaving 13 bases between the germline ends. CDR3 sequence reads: CASSRDGGGYTF. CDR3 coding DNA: TGTGCCAGCAGTCGGGACGGAGGGGGCTACACCTTC.

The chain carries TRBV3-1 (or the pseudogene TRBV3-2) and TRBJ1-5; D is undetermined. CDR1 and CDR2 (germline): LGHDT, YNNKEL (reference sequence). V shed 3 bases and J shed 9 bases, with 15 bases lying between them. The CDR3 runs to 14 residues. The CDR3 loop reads CASSQGTGIPPQHF. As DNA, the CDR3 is TGTGCCAGCAGCCAGGGTACGGGAATCCCGCCCCAGCATTTT.

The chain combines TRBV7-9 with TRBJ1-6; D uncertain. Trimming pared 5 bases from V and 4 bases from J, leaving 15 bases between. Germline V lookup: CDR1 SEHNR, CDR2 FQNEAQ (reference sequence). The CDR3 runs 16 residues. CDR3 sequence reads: CASSPNPVTYNSPLHF. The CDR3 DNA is TGTGCCAGCAGCCCGAACCCCGTAACTTATAATTCACCCCTCCACTTT.

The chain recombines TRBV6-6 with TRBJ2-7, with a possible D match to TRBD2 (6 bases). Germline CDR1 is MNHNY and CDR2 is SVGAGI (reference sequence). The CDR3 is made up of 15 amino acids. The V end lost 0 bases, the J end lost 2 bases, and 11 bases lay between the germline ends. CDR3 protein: CASSYSWGVPYEQYF. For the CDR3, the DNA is TGTGCCAGCAGTTACTCGTGGGGGGTACCCTACGAGCAGTACTTC.

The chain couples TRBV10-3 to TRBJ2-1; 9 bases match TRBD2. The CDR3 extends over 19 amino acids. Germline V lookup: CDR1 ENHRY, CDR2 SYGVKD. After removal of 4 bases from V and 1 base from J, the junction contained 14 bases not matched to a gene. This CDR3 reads CAISVPGAGGPRSYNEQFF. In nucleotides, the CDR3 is TGTGCCATCAGTGTCCCCGGTGCGGGGGGGCCAAGGTCCTACAATGAGCAGTTCTTC.

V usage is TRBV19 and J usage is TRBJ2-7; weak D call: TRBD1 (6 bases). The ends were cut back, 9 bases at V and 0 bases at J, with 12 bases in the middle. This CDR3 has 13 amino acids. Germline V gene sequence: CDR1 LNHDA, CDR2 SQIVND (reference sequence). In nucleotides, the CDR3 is TGTGCCAGCACAGGGTGGGACTCCTACGAGCAGTACTTC. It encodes CASTGWDSYEQYF. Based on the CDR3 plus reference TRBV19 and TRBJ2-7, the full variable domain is DGGITQSPKYLFRKEGQNVTLSCEQNLNHDAMYWYRQDPGQGLRLIYYSQIVNDFQKGDIAEGYSVSREKKESFPLTVTSAQKNPTAFYLCASTGWDSYEQYFGPGTRLTVT.

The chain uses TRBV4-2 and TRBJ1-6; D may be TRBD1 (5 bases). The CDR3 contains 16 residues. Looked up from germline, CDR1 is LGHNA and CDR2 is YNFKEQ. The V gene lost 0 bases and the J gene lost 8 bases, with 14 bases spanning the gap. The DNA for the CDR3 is TGTGCCAGCAGCCAAGACTGGGGGGGAAGGGATTCACCCCTCCACTTT. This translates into CASSQDWGGRDSPLHF.

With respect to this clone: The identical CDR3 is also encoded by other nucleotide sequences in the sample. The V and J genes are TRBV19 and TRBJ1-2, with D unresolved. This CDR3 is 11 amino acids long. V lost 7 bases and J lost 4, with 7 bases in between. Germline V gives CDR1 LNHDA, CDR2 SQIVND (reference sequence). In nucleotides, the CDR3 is TGTGCCAGTACCCCGGGCTATGGCTACACCTTC. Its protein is CASTPGYGYTF.

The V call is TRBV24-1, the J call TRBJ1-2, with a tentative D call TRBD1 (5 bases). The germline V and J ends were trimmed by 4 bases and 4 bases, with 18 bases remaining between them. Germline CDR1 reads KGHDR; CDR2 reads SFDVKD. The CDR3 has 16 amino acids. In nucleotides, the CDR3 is TGTGCCACCAGTGACCCTCCGCAGGGATTAAGCTATGGCTACACCTTC. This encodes CATSDPPQGLSYGYTF.

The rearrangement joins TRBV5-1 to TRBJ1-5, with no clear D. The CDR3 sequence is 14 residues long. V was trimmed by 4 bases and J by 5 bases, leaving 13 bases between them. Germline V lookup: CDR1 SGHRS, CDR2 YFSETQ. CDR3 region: CASSPEGGHQPQHF. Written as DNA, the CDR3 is TGCGCCAGCAGCCCGGAGGGAGGGCATCAGCCCCAGCATTTT. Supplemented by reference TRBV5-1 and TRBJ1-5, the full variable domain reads KAGVTQTPRYLIKTRGQQVTLSCSPISGHRSVSWYQQTPGQGLQFLFEYFSETQRNKGNFPGRFSGRQFSNSRSEMNVSTLELGDSALYLCASSPEGGHQPQHFGDGTRLSIL.

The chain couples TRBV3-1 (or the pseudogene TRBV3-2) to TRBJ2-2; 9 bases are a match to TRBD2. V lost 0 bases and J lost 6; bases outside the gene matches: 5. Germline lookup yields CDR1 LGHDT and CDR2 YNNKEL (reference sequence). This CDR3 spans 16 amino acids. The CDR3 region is CASSQEGAGGAGELFF. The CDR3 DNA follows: TGTGCCAGCAGCCAAGAGGGAGCGGGGGGCGCCGGGGAGCTGTTTTTT.

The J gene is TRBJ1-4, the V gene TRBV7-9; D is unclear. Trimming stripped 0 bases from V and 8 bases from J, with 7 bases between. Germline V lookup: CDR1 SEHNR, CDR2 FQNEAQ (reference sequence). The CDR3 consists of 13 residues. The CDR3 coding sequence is TGTGCCAGCAGCTTAGCCTTGAGAGAAAAACTGTTTTTT. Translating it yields CASSLALREKLFF.

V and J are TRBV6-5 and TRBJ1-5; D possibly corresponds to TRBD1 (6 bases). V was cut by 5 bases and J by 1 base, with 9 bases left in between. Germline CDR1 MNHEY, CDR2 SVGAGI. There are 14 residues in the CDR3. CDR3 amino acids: CASSHRVSNQPQHF. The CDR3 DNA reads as TGTGCCAGCAGTCACAGGGTCAGCAATCAGCCCCAGCATTTT.

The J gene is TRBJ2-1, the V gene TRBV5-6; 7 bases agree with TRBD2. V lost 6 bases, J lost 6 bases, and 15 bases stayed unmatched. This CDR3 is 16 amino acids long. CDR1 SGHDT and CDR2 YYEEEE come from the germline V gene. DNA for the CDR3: TGTGCCAGCATCCACCAAGCGGGGAAGTTGATCAATGAGCAGTTCTTC. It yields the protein CASIHQAGKLINEQFF.

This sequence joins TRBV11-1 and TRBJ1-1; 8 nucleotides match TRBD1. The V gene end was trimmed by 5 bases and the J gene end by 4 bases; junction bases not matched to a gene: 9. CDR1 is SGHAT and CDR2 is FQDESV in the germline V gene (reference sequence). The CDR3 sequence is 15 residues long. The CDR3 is CASSARTGSSTEAFF. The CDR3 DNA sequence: TGTGCCAGCAGCGCCCGGACAGGGAGTAGCACTGAAGCTTTCTTT.

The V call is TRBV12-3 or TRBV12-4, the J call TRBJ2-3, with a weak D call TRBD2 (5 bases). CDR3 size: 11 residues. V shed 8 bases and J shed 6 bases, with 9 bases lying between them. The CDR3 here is CASQRGDTQYF. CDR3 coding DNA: TGTGCCAGCCAGAGAGGGGATACGCAGTATTTT.

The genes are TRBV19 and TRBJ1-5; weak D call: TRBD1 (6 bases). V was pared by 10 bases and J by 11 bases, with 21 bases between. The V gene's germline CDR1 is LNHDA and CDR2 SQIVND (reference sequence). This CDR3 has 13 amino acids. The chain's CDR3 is CATRERGITAQHF. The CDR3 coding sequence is TGTGCCACGAGGGAAAGGGGGATAACGGCCCAGCATTTT.

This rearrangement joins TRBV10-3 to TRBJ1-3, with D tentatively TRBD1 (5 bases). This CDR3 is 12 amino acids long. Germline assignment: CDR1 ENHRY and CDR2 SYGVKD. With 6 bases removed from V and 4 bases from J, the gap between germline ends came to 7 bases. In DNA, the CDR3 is TGTGCCATCAGCAGGGAAGGAAACACCATATATTTT. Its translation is CAISREGNTIYF.